This T cell receptor (beta chain) appears in the sequencing data of a study of identical twins. TCRdb re-called the 5' RACE reads through MiXCR, storing one row per CDR3 protein. There are roughly 700,000 distinct CDR3 sequences in the sample; around 8.6% occur only once, and roughly 0.97% lies in the top ten. This CDR3 has 14 amino acids. The germline V gene encodes CDR1 SNHLY and CDR2 FYNNEI. Trimming removed 7 bases from V and 1 base from J; junction bases left unmatched: 6. This clonotype came up many times. The data were also submitted as part of a second study, on yellow fever vaccine responses in identical twins.

The chain carries TRBV2 and TRBJ1-1; 7 bases are a match to TRBD1. The specimen sequenced was PBMCs. This clonotype was obtained from a woman younger than 30 in good health. CDR3 residues: CASKNRGSNTEAFF. CDR3 coding DNA: TGTGCCAGCAAAAACAGGGGCTCGAACACTGAAGCTTTCTTT.